This T cell receptor (beta chain) is from a study of OX40 agonist ivuxolimab in advanced cancers. Notes on the research overall: Ivuxolimab was an agonistic, fully human IgG2 monoclonal antibody directed against OX40 (CD134), a costimulatory receptor. The paper covers the monotherapy dose-escalation part of the phase I ivuxolimab trial, which included N = 52 patients. Intravenous ivuxolimab was administered to patients every 2 weeks at six dose levels: 0.01, 0.1, 0.3, 1.5, 3 and 10 mg/kg. In the dose-escalation cohort, nearly 85% of patients were male, and the mean age was 60 years with a range of about 23 to 79. Patients were allowed to have had prior anti-PD-1, anti-PD-L1 or anti-CTLA-4 therapy, and roughly two fifths of the dose-escalation patients had been treated with checkpoint inhibitors. Of the approximately 50 dose-escalation patients, hepatocellular carcinoma was present in some 19, melanoma in about 15, renal cell carcinoma in 9 and head and neck cancer in 9. The purpose of peripheral TCRbeta sequencing was to test whether ivuxolimab changed TCR sequence diversity and led to clonal T-cell expansion. Partial responses occurred in three dose-escalation patients: two with cutaneous melanoma and one with hepatocellular carcinoma.

Of note for this clone: Its recognized antigen is unknown. The CDR3 does not close with the conserved phenylalanine or tryptophan, likely indicating a read error.

Genomic DNA was extracted from sorted cells for sequencing of the TCRbeta CDR3 region. TCRbeta CDR3 regions were sequenced using the immunoSEQ Assay. Drawn from immuneACCESS, this table holds only the in-frame rearrangements with V and J called that TCRdb kept. Clones are partly lost; checked studies trace under half to an unresolved V gene and leave the rest unexplained. Recorded for this sample are about 70,000 clones; about 81% of them occurred a single time. The top ten clones comprise 5% of the sample. Beyond this particular receptor, the publication reports: Clonal expansion of both CD4+ and CD8+ blood T cells was observed from baseline to week 6 at doses 0.1 to 3.0 mg/kg. In the 0.1-3.0 mg/kg groups, partial responders had among the lowest normalized peripheral clonal expansion, particularly in CD8+ T cells. Low levels of normalized T-cell clonal expansion were also shown by some nonresponding patients. On average, CD8+ T cells showed more expanded clones than CD4+ T cells after ivuxolimab. Antigen specificity was not determined for the clonally expanded peripheral T cells.

The trial excluded patients who had a history of autoimmune disease or who were on systemic immunosuppression. In every dose cohort, peripheral blood was drawn for TCR sequencing at baseline, cycle 4 day 1, and cycle 7 day 1. The samples were taken from a phase I, first-in-human, multicenter, open-label dose-escalation trial of ivuxolimab. The trial enrolled adults with locally advanced or metastatic head and neck squamous cell, hepatocellular, melanoma or renal cell carcinoma. Before TCR sequencing, CD4+ and CD8+ T cells were separately sorted from peripheral blood. The germline V gene (reference sequence) yields SGHNT for CDR1 and YYREEE for CDR2. The germline ends are 14 bases apart after V is trimmed by 0 bases and J by 8 bases. The CDR3 contains 14 residues when both ends are counted. CDR3 DNA is the only sequence kept; it has 42 bases, read in frame from the first base.

This clonotype was obtained from an adult with an advanced solid tumor such as melanoma, head and neck, liver or kidney cancer. The input for sequencing was CD4+ or CD8+ T cells sorted from blood, taken in a trial of the OX40 agonist ivuxolimab. The V and J genes are TRBV5-4 and TRBJ1-2; possibly the D gene is TRBD1, per 5 matching bases. The CDR3 protein sequence reads: CASSLEVGARGYTS. The sequence in DNA is TGTGCCAGCAGCTTGGAGGTCGGGGCCCGCGGCTACACCTCC.